Listed below are T cell receptor beta chains from one sample, sequenced in a study of blood T cell repertoires in COVID-19. TCRdb keeps only in-frame clones here, not all; method: immunoSEQ multiplex PCR. The sample includes some 100,000 clones, around four fifths of them seen just once. Material for sequencing was peripheral blood. The receptor source for this set is a woman in her 70s with acute or convalescent COVID-19. Both conserved end residues are part of each CDR3. The D gene is left open where the match is weak.

D | V | CDR3
TRBD1 | TRBV6-5 | CASRTGSYNEQFF
. | TRBV5-8 | CASSLDTGLTGYTF
. | TRBV24-1 | CATSTGMPINQPQHF
TRBD1 | TRBV5-8 | CASSIGQADDGYTF
. | TRBV30 | CAWSAGGQGHQPQHF
. | TRBV7-8 | CASSLVAGPTNYGYTF
. | TRBV18 | CASSPPNPRGTEAFF
. | TRBV5-6 | CASSLGPEKPQHF
TRBD2 | TRBV6-5 | CASRAGGADTQYF
. | TRBV20-1 | CSAPPGHGYTF
. | TRBV18 | CASSPGRDTEAFF
TRBD1 | TRBV2 | CASSVVGRGIGTEAFF
TRBD1 | TRBV28 | CAAPPPPGGQETQYF
. | TRBV10-2 | CASSGAGAYGYTF
. | TRBV2 | CASLSRKHLDTQYF
TRBD1 | TRBV9 | CASSGPGQGAGNTIYF
TRBD1 | TRBV7-2 | CASSGRTGSGYTF
TRBD1 | TRBV2 | CASSVGGTGPGNTIYF
TRBD1 | TRBV6-5 | CASNRGGGNTIYF
. | TRBV19 | CASSIPNRRGAEAFF
TRBD1 | TRBV2 | CASSPAGGPEAFF
. | TRBV5-1 | CASSSTGFSYNSPLHF
TRBD1 | TRBV11-2 | CASSLDLGRGNEKLFF
. | TRBV28 | CASSRGEETQYF
TRBD2 | TRBV11-3 | CASSPERGARTGELFF
TRBD2 | TRBV3-1/TRBV3-2 | CASSPTPGGETQYF
. | TRBV27 | CASSRLSGTDSNQPQHF
. | TRBV9 | CASSLGHKNTEAFF
TRBD1 | TRBV7-3 | CASSLTKTGRLTEAFF
TRBD1 | TRBV5-6 | CASSYTGVDEQYF
. | TRBV15 | CATSRQGSGTEAFF
. | TRBV6-6 | CASNFVNQPQHF
TRBD2 | TRBV6-2/TRBV6-3 | CASSTPGGGETQYF
TRBD1 | TRBV6-2/TRBV6-3 | CASSYSGQGNQPQHF
. | TRBV3-1/TRBV3-2 | CASSQVTGIAAGYTF
TRBD2 | TRBV7-2 | CASSPTSGGSSYNEQFF
TRBD1 | TRBV4-1 | CASRSGTALGELFF
TRBD1 | TRBV6-5 | CASSYSGGLYEQFF
TRBD1 | TRBV5-1 | CASARQGDIDTQYF
TRBD1 | TRBV28 | CASSDPGQGETGELFF
TRBD1 | TRBV7-3 | CASSPLAGQQAFF
. | TRBV2 | CASSDEWTEAFF
TRBD1 | TRBV28 | CAISSGGQPQHF
TRBD1 | TRBV9 | CASSPTTGQLEAFF
. | TRBV6-5 | CASSYRGTGPNYGYTF
TRBD1 | TRBV5-1 | CASSSGQGDGYTF
. | TRBV6-6 | CASSPVRVGRDEQYF
TRBD1 | TRBV7-2 | CASSLLTGGNEQFF
TRBD2 | TRBV6-5 | CASSKGLAGGNEQFF
TRBD1 | TRBV28 | CASKRGQDLGKLFF
. | TRBV10-3 | CAISESGGWTGNQPQHF
TRBD2 | TRBV7-8 | CASSLVGTSEETQYF
. | TRBV7-3 | CASSLGPGEEKLFF
TRBD1 | TRBV4-3 | CASSHARGQPTTEAFF
TRBD1 | TRBV25-1 | CASSETGMNTEAFF
TRBD1 | TRBV5-4 | CASSLEGASTDTQYF
. | TRBV30 | CACWTAGLGNTIYF
TRBD1 | TRBV3-1/TRBV3-2 | CASSKGQLNSPLHF
TRBD1 | TRBV5-6 | CASNEPGQGGSPLHF